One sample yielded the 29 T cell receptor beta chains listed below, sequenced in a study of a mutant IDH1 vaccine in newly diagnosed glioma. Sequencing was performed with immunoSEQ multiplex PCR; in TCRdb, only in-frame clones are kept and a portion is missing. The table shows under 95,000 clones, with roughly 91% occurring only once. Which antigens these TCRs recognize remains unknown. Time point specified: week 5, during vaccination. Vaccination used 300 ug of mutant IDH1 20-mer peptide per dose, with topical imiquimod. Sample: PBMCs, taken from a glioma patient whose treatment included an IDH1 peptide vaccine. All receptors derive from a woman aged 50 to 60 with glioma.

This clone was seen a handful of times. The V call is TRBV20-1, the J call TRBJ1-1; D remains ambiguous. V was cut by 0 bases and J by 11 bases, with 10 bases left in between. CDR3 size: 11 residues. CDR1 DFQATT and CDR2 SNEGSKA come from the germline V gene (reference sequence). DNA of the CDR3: TGCAGTGCTAGAGAAGGCCCGACGGCTTTCTTT. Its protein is CSAREGPTAFF.

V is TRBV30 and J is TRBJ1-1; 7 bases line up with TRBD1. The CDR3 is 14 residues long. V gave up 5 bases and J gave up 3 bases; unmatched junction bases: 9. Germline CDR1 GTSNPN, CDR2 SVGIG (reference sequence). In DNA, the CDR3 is TGTGCCTGGCCTTTACAGGGGACAGACACTGAAGCTTTCTTT. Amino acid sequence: CAWPLQGTDTEAFF.

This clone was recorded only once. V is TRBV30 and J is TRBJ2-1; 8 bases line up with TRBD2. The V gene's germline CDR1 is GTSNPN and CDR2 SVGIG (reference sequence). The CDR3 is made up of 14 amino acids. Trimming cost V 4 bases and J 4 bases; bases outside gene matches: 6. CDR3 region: CAWNGLASYNEQFF. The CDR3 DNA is TGTGCCTGGAATGGACTAGCTTCTTACAATGAGCAGTTCTTC.

Here the CDR3 reads CASSRGDYEQYF. For the CDR3, the DNA is TGTGCCAGCAGTCGTGGGGACTACGAGCAGTACTTC. This chain uses TRBV11-2 with TRBJ2-7; D unresolved. The CDR3 totals 12 residues. V was cut by 6 bases and J by 3 bases, with 9 bases left in between. Germline loops: CDR1 SGHAT, CDR2 FQNNGV.

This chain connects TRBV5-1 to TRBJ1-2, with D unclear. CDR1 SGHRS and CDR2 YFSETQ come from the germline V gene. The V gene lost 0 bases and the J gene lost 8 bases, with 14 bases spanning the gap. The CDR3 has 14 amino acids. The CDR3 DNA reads TGCGCCAGCAGCTTGGAGGCAGCCAGTGTAGGCTACACCTTC. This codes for CASSLEAASVGYTF.

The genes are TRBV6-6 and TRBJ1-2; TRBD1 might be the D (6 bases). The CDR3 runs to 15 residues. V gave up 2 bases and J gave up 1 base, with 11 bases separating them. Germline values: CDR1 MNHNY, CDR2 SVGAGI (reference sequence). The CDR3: CASSYAGGSNYGYTF. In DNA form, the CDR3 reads TGTGCCAGCAGTTACGCCGGGGGCAGTAACTATGGCTACACCTTC.

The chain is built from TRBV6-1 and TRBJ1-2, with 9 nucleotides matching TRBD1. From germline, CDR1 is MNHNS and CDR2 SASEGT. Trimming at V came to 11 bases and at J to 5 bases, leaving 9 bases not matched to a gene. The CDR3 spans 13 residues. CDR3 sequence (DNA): TGTGCCGTGGACCCCGGGACAGGGTATGGCTACACCTTC. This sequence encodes CAVDPGTGYGYTF.

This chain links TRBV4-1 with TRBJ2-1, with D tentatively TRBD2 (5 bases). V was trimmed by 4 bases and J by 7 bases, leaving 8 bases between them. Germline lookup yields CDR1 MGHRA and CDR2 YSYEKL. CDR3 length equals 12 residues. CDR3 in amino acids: CASSLQRNEQFF. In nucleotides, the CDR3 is TGCGCCAGCAGCCTTCAGCGGAATGAGCAGTTCTTC.

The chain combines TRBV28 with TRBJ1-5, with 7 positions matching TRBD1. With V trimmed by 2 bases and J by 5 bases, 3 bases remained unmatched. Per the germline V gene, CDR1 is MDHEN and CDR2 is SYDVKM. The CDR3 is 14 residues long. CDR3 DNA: TGTGCCAGCAGTTTAACGACAGGGCATCAGCCCCAGCATTTT. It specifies CASSLTTGHQPQHF.

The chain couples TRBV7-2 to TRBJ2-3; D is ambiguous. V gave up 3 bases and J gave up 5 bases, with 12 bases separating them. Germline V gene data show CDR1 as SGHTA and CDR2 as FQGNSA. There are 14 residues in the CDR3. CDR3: CASSLLGSEDTQYF. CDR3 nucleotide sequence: TGTGCCAGCAGCTTGTTGGGGTCCGAAGATACGCAGTATTTT. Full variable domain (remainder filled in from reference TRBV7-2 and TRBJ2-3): GAGVSQSPSNKVTEKGKDVELRCDPISGHTALYWYRQSLGQGLEFLIYFQGNSAPDKSGLPSDRFSAERTGGSVSTLTIQRTQQEDSAVYLCASSLLGSEDTQYFGPGTRLTVL.

The CDR3: CASFSRGSVYGYTF. The CDR3 DNA reads TGTGCCAGTTTCTCCAGGGGCAGCGTTTATGGCTACACCTTC. This chain links TRBV19 with TRBJ1-2; TRBD1 might be the D (6 bases). Germline V lookup: CDR1 LNHDA, CDR2 SQIVND (reference sequence). The CDR3 length is 14 residues. V lost 8 bases and J 5 bases, leaving 18 bases between the germline ends.

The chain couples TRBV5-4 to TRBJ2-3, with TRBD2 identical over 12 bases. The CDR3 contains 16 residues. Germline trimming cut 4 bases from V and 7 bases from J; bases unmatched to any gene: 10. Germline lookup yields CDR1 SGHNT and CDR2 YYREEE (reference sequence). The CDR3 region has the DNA TGTGCCAGCAGCCCGACTTGGCTAGCGGGAGGGAATACGCAGTATTTT. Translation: CASSPTWLAGGNTQYF. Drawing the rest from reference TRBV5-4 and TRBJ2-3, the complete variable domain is ETGVTQSPTHLIKTRGQQVTLRCSSQSGHNTVSWYQQALGQGPQFIFQYYREEENGRGNFPPRFSGLQFPNYSSELNVNALELDDSALYLCASSPTWLAGGNTQYFGPGTRLTVL.

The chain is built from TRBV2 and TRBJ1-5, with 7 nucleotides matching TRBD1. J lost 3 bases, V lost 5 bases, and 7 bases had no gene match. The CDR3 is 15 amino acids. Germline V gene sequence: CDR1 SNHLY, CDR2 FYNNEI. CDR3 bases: TGTGCCAGCAGTTACGGGACAGCCATCAATCAGCCCCAGCATTTT. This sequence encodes CASSYGTAINQPQHF.

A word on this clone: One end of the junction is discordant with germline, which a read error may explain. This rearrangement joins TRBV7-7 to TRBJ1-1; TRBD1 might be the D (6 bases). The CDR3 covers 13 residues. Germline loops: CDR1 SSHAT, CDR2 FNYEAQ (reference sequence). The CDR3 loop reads CASSLTGNTEAFF. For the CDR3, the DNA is TGTGCTAGCAGCTTGACAGGGAACACTGAAGCTTTCTTT. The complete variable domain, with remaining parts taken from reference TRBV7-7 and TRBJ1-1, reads GAGVSQSPRYKVTKRGQDVTLRCDPISSHATLYWYQQALGQGPEFLTYFNYEAQPDKSGLPSDRFSAERPEGSISTLTIQRTEQRDSAMYRCASSLTGNTEAFFGQGTRLTVV.

The CDR3 bases are TGTGCCAGCAGCCCACGGGAGTATGAAAAACTGTTTTTT. Its translation: CASSPREYEKLFF. The chain couples TRBV11-1 to TRBJ1-4; D gene ambiguous. This CDR3 spans 13 amino acids. Looked up from germline, CDR1 is SGHAT and CDR2 is FQDESV (reference sequence). V was clipped by 5 bases and J by 6 bases, with 10 bases between them.

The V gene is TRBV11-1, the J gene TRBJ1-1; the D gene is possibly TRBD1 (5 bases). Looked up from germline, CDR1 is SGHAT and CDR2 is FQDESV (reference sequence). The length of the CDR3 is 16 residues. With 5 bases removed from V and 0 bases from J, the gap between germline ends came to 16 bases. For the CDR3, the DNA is TGTGCCAGCAGCCCCGTTGGTCGCAGGGTGAACACTGAAGCTTTCTTT. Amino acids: CASSPVGRRVNTEAFF.

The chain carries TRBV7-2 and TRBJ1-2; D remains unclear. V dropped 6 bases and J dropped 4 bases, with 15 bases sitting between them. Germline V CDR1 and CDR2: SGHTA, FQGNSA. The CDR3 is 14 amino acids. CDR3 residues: CASSPAPGGYGYTF. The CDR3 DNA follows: TGTGCCAGCAGTCCTGCCCCCGGTGGCTATGGCTACACCTTC.

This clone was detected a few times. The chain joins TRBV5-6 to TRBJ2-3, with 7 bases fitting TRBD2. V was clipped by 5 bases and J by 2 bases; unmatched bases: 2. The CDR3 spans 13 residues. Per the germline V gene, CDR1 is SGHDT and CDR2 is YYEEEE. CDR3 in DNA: TGTGCCAGCAGACGGGACTACACAGATACGCAGTATTTT. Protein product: CASRRDYTDTQYF.

In nucleotides, the CDR3 is TGTGCCAGCAGCTTGCTGAACACTGAAGCTTTCTTT. It translates to CASSLLNTEAFF. This chain uses TRBV5-4 with TRBJ1-1; D remains ambiguous. The CDR3 extends over 12 amino acids. V gave up 1 base and J gave up 0 bases, with 1 base separating them. Germline-derived CDR1 and CDR2 are SGHNT and YYREEE (reference sequence).

CDR3 nucleotide sequence: TGTGCCAGCAGTCCTTCTAGGAGGGCCAAAAACATTCAGTACTTC. Residues: CASSPSRRAKNIQYF. V gene TRBV27 combines with J gene TRBJ2-4, with D possibly matching TRBD2 (5 bases). Trimming cost V 5 bases and J 1 base, with 12 bases left between them. The CDR3 covers 15 residues. The germline V gene encodes CDR1 MNHEY and CDR2 SMNVEV (reference sequence).

DNA for the CDR3: TGTGCCAGCAGTTTCGGCCAGCTTGGACCCGAGACCCAGTACTTC. This translates into CASSFGQLGPETQYF. The genes are TRBV28 and TRBJ2-5; D ambiguous. This CDR3 spans 15 amino acids. V was trimmed by 3 bases and J by 5 bases, leaving 16 bases between them. Germline V gene lookup returns CDR1 MDHEN and CDR2 SYDVKM.

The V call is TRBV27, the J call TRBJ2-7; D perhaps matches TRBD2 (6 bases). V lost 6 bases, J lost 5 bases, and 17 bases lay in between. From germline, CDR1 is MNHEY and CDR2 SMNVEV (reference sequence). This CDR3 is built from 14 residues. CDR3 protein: CASRHRDSRDEQYF. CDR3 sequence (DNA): TGTGCCAGCAGGCACCGGGACTCAAGAGACGAGCAGTACTTC.

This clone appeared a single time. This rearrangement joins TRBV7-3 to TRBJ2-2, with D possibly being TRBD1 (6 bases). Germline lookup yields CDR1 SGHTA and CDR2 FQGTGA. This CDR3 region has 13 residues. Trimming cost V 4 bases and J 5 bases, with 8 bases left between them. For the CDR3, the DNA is TGTGCCAGCAGCTCAGGGGTGACCGGGGAGCTGTTTTTT. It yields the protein CASSSGVTGELFF.

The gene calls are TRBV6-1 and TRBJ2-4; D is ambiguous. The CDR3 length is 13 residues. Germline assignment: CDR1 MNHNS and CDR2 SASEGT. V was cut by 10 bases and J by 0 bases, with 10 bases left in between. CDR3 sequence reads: CAIYDTAKNIQYF. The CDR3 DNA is TGTGCCATCTACGACACAGCCAAAAACATTCAGTACTTC.

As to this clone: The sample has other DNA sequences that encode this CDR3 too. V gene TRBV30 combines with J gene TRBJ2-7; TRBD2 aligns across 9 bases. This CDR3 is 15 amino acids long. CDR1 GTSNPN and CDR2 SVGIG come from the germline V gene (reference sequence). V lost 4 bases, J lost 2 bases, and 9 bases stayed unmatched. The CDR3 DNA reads TGTGCCTGGACTCTTCCGGGACTAGCAGCCTACGAGCAGTACTTC. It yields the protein CAWTLPGLAAYEQYF.

The CDR3 protein is CASSTDTGFTEAFF. The CDR3 DNA follows: TGTGCCAGCAGTACCGACACAGGGTTCACTGAAGCTTTCTTT. The chain joins TRBV2 to TRBJ1-1, with a weak D call TRBD1 (6 bases). The CDR3 totals 14 residues. The V end was cut by 5 bases, the J end by 4 bases, with 14 bases between. Germline lookup yields CDR1 SNHLY and CDR2 FYNNEI.

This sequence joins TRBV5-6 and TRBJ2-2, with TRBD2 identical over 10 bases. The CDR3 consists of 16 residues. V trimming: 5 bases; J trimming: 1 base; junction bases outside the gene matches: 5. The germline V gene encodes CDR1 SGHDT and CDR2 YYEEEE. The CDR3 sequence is CASSPSGSGNTGELFF. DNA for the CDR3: TGTGCCAGCAGTCCTAGCGGGAGTGGGAACACCGGGGAGCTGTTTTTT.

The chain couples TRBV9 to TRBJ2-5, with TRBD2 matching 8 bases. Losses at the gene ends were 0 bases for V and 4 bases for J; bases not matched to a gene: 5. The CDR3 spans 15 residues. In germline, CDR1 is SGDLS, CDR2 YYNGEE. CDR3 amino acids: CASSVAGGGRETQYF. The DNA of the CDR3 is TGTGCCAGCAGCGTAGCGGGAGGGGGGAGAGAGACCCAGTACTTC.

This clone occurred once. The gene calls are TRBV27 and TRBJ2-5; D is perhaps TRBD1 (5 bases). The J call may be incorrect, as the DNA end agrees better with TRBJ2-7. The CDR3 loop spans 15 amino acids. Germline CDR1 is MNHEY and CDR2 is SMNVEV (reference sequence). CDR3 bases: TGTGCCAGCAGTTTCACAGCAGGGAAGTTGTACGAGCAGTACTTC. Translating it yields CASSFTAGKLYEQYF.